Each of the 19 T cell receptor beta chains below was sequenced from the same sample in a study of T cell repertoires in cytomegalovirus infection. Their antigens remain unidentified. From the reads, TCRdb called clonotypes with MiXCR, one entry per CDR3 protein. The sample has about 920,000 distinct CDR3 sequences; around 29% are singletons. The sample consisted of cultured CD8+ T cells from PBMCs, taken from culture after CMV antigen stimulation. Receptors were obtained from a human donor in good health (CMV status not recorded). Some clones in this sample may be carry-over from other donors' samples.

This clonotype showed up just a few times. The CDR3 sequence is CASTEGGVGYTF. DNA of the CDR3: TGTGCCAGTACGGAGGGGGGTGTCGGCTACACCTTC. This rearrangement joins TRBV19 to TRBJ1-2; TRBD1 is a possible D gene (6 bases). Trimming took off 7 bases at V and 8 bases at J, with 14 bases between the two ends. Germline lookup yields CDR1 LNHDA and CDR2 SQIVND (reference sequence). The CDR3 spans 12 residues.

The sample holds a few counts of this clonotype. The chain has TRBV12-3 or TRBV12-4 and TRBJ2-1; possible D gene TRBD2, 5 bases. This CDR3 region has 16 residues. Between the trimmed V and J ends, which lost 2 bases and 1 base, there was a span of 12 bases. CDR3 DNA: TGTGCCAGCAGTTTACTTCTACTAGAATCCTACAATGAGCAGTTCTTC. Translated, it gives CASSLLLLESYNEQFF.

This chain joins TRBV28 and TRBJ1-6, with 8 nucleotides matching TRBD1. The CDR3 has 15 residues. Germline V gene lookup returns CDR1 MDHEN and CDR2 SYDVKM. V shed 6 bases, J shed 10 bases, and the junction held 11 bases outside the gene matches. The CDR3 spells CASSLGDRIGSPLHF. The CDR3 DNA reads as TGTGCCAGCAGCCTAGGGGACAGGATTGGCTCACCCCTCCACTTT.

This clonotype was counted only a few times. CDR3 protein: CSAGQGFNYGYTF. CDR3 in DNA: TGCAGCGCCGGACAGGGGTTTAACTATGGCTACACCTTC. This chain joins TRBV29-1 and TRBJ1-2, with 9 bases matching TRBD1. CDR3 length: 13 residues. Per the germline V gene, CDR1 is SQVTM and CDR2 is ANQGSEA. V gave up 7 bases and J gave up 1 base; unmatched junction bases: 4.

The chain couples TRBV4-1 to TRBJ1-2; D perhaps matches TRBD1 (5 bases). Germline V lookup: CDR1 MGHRA, CDR2 YSYEKL. V was trimmed by 3 bases and J by 2 bases, leaving 13 bases between them. CDR3 length equals 15 residues. This CDR3 is CASSHPGGDNYGYTF. In nucleotides, the CDR3 is TGCGCCAGCAGCCACCCCGGGGGGGACAACTATGGCTACACCTTC.

This clonotype was counted only a few times. The CDR3 loop is CASSQGQMNTEAFF. The CDR3 bases are TGCGCCAGCAGCCAAGGGCAGATGAACACTGAAGCTTTCTTT. This chain uses TRBV4-3 with TRBJ1-1; D ambiguous. Trimming cost V 1 base and J 0 bases, with 6 bases left between them. Germline CDR1 and CDR2: LGHNA and YSLEER. The CDR3 is made up of 14 amino acids.

The J gene is TRBJ1-1, the V gene TRBV6-5, with TRBD1 matching 7 bases. The J segment lost 2 bases and the V segment lost 8 bases, leaving 5 bases of the junction unmatched. Germline V gene data show CDR1 as MNHEY and CDR2 as SVGAGI. The CDR3 runs 13 residues. The CDR3 sequence is CASLQGINTEAFF. The DNA of the CDR3 is TGTGCCAGCCTACAGGGGATAAACACTGAAGCTTTCTTT.

The chain links TRBV7-9 to TRBJ1-1; D gene unclear. The germline V gene encodes CDR1 SEHNR and CDR2 FQNEAQ (reference sequence). CDR3 size: 11 residues. Trimming cost V 6 bases and J 4 bases, with 6 bases left between them. Written as DNA, the CDR3 is TGTGCCAGCAGGGAACGCACTGAAGCTTTCTTT. Translating it yields CASRERTEAFF.

The genes are TRBV7-9 and TRBJ1-2, with D uncertain. Germline V CDR1 and CDR2: SEHNR, FQNEAQ (reference sequence). The V end lost 1 base, the J end lost 2 bases, and 8 bases lay between the germline ends. The CDR3 is 14 amino acids. The CDR3 is CASSLEPQNYGYTF. The DNA of the CDR3 is TGTGCCAGCAGCTTAGAGCCACAAAACTATGGCTACACCTTC. Filled out from reference TRBV7-9 and TRBJ1-2, the complete variable domain reads DTGVSQNPRHKITKRGQNVTFRCDPISEHNRLYWYRQTLGQGPEFLTYFQNEAQLEKSRLLSDRFSAERPKGSFSTLEIQRTEQGDSAMYLCASSLEPQNYGYTFGSGTRLTVV.

V and J are TRBV6-2 or TRBV6-3 and TRBJ2-7; D is tentatively TRBD1 or TRBD2 (5 bases each). Germline V gives CDR1 MNHEY, CDR2 SVGEGT. This CDR3 has 13 residues. The V gene lost 5 bases and the J gene lost 5 bases, with 13 bases spanning the gap. For the CDR3, the DNA is TGTGCCAGCAGTCACCCAGGGACCCACGAGCAGTACGTC. Residues: CASSHPGTHEQYV.

This rearrangement joins TRBV5-4 to TRBJ2-1; D may be TRBD2 (5 bases). The length of the CDR3 is 13 residues. Germline lookup yields CDR1 SGHNT and CDR2 YYREEE (reference sequence). V was trimmed by 4 bases and J by 7 bases, leaving 12 bases between them. The CDR3 protein is CASSIRSGNEQFF. The CDR3 DNA is TGTGCCAGCAGCATAAGGTCGGGAAATGAGCAGTTCTTC.

The CDR3 reads CKGEGLAGGPETQYF. The CDR3 nucleotides read TGCAAGGGGGAGGGGCTAGCGGGGGGGCCGGAGACCCAGTACTTC. This sequence joins TRBV20-1 and TRBJ2-5; 12 bases map to TRBD2. The CDR3 contains 15 residues. Looked up from germline, CDR1 is DFQATT and CDR2 is SNEGSKA (reference sequence).

Comments on this clonotype: The junction departs from the called germline gene at one end, perhaps through a read error. The chain uses TRBV11-3 and TRBJ2-1; TRBD2 aligns across 7 bases. Germline assignment: CDR1 SGHNT and CDR2 YENEEA. The CDR3 totals 16 residues. Here the CDR3 reads CVSSPGEQGSGDEQFF. CDR3 bases: TGTGTCAGCAGCCCCGGTGAGCAGGGAAGCGGGGATGAGCAGTTCTTC.

This clonotype has a count of ten or more. The rearrangement uses TRBV28 and TRBJ2-1, with 8 nucleotides matching TRBD1. With V trimmed by 4 bases and J by 4 bases, 9 bases remained unmatched. Per germline, CDR1 MDHEN and CDR2 SYDVKM. This CDR3 comprises 16 residues. The DNA of the CDR3 is TGTGCCAGCAGTTCCCCCGGACAGGGACGGTACAATGAGCAGTTCTTC. This codes for CASSSPGQGRYNEQFF.

This clonotype has a handful of counts. The chain is built from TRBV27 and TRBJ2-3, with D tentatively TRBD2 (5 bases). This CDR3 comprises 13 residues. The V end was cut by 8 bases, the J end by 6 bases, with 15 bases between. The germline CDR1 and CDR2 sequences are MNHEY and SMNVEV (reference sequence). DNA for the CDR3: TGTGCCAGCGGGCCCATGGGCGGGGATACGCAGTATTTT. Translating it yields CASGPMGGDTQYF.

This clonotype was detected a few times. DNA for the CDR3: TGTGCCACCAGTGATTTGAAGGGGATGAACACTGAAGCTTTCTTT. Its protein product is CATSDLKGMNTEAFF. The V gene is TRBV24-1, the J gene TRBJ1-1, with D possibly matching TRBD1 (5 bases). Per the germline V gene, CDR1 is KGHDR and CDR2 is SFDVKD. The CDR3 is 15 residues long. V lost 0 bases and J 0 bases, leaving 7 bases between the germline ends.

The rearrangement uses TRBV19 and TRBJ2-7; 9 positions match TRBD1. This CDR3 region has 15 residues. V gave up 5 bases and J gave up 3 bases; unmatched junction bases: 8. Germline V CDR1 and CDR2: LNHDA, SQIVND (reference sequence). CDR3 protein: CASSPRDRADYEQYF. CDR3 DNA: TGTGCCAGTAGTCCCCGGGACAGGGCGGACTACGAGCAGTACTTC.

This chain joins TRBV14 and TRBJ1-4; D unresolved. Trimming pared 1 base from V and 4 bases from J, leaving 13 bases between. Germline V gene data show CDR1 as SGHDN and CDR2 as FVKESK. CDR3 size: 16 residues. CDR3 coding DNA: TGTGCCAGCAGCCAAGCGGCAAGTGGGATTAATGAAAAACTGTTTTTT. Protein sequence: CASSQAASGINEKLFF. Using reference TRBV14 and TRBJ1-4 for the parts outside the CDR3, the full variable domain is EAGVTQFPSHSVIEKGQTVTLRCDPISGHDNLYWYRRVMGKEIKFLLHFVKESKQDESGMPNNRFLAERTGGTYSTLKVQPAELEDSGVYFCASSQAASGINEKLFFGSGTQLSVL.

This clonotype was detected only a few times. The V call is TRBV5-6, the J call TRBJ2-7; no definite D call. CDR1 is SGHDT and CDR2 is YYEEEE in the germline V gene. Trimming left V 0 bases short and J 3 bases short, with 7 bases between. The CDR3 totals 13 residues. DNA for the CDR3: TGTGCCAGCAGCTTGGGAGCTCGCTACGAGCAGTACGTC. Protein: CASSLGARYEQYV.